Presented here are 8 T cell receptor beta chains from one specimen sequenced in a study of human T cells and chemical hapten exposure. Time point indicated: pre-sensitization, week 0. Specified treatment: therapeutic diphenylcyclopropenone sensitization with weekly scalp DPC. TCRdb used MiXCR to reprocess the RACE reads, holding one entry per CDR3 protein. The sample carries about 300,000 distinct CDR3 sequences, 4.5% to 7% recorded once. Sequenced material: whole blood, taken in connection with sensitization to the hapten diphenylcyclopropenone (DPC). The origin of the receptors is a woman aged 18-35 years with alopecia areata. Some clones in this sample may be carry-over from other donors' samples.

This clonotype was recorded at least ten times. V gene TRBV6-2 or TRBV6-3 combines with J gene TRBJ2-5; 8 nucleotides line up with TRBD2. Germline CDR1 MNHEY, CDR2 SVGEGT. The trim removed 6 bases at V and 2 bases at J, leaving 8 bases unmatched. The CDR3 contains 15 residues. CDR3 nucleotide sequence: TGTGCCAGCAGCCAGCGGGGGCCCACTCAAGAGACCCAGTACTTC. This gives the protein CASSQRGPTQETQYF.

The chain combines TRBV7-9 with TRBJ2-3; 16 bases align to TRBD2. This CDR3 spans 17 amino acids. Germline V gene lookup returns CDR1 SEHNR and CDR2 FQNEAQ (reference sequence). Trimming took 5 bases from V and 4 from J; bases not matched to a gene: 6. CDR3 amino acids: CASSPGTSGGDADTQYF. The CDR3 nucleotides are TGTGCCAGCAGCCCGGGGACTAGCGGGGGGGACGCAGATACGCAGTATTTT.

This rearrangement joins TRBV5-6 to TRBJ2-3; maybe TRBD2 (5 bases). V lost 1 base and J 0 bases, leaving 15 bases between the germline ends. Germline lookup yields CDR1 SGHDT and CDR2 YYEEEE. This CDR3 has 17 amino acids. The CDR3, as DNA: TGTGCCAGCAGCTTGTTTTCCGGGGAGTCTAGCACAGATACGCAGTATTTT. It specifies CASSLFSGESSTDTQYF.

This clonotype was detected ten times or more. The chain is built from TRBV12-3 or TRBV12-4 and TRBJ1-2; 7 nucleotides agree with TRBD1. This CDR3 contains 13 residues. V lost 6 bases to trimming and J lost 4 bases; unmatched junction nucleotides: 5. The CDR3, as DNA: TGTGCCAGCAGCCTCGCAGGGGGCTATGGCTACACCTTC. It translates to CASSLAGGYGYTF.

The sample holds a few counts of this clonotype. The V call is TRBV7-2, the J call TRBJ1-3, with D uncertain. Germline CDR1 SGHTA, CDR2 FQGNSA. Trimming cost V 1 base and J 1 base, with 11 bases left between them. The CDR3 consists of 16 residues. The chain's CDR3 is CASSLEAAVSGNTIYF. CDR3 DNA: TGTGCCAGCAGCTTAGAGGCGGCGGTATCTGGAAACACCATATATTTT.

There are many counts of this clonotype. V gene TRBV6-6 combines with J gene TRBJ1-3; a possible D gene is TRBD1 (5 bases). This CDR3 spans 15 amino acids. Germline lookup yields CDR1 MNHNY and CDR2 SVGAGI (reference sequence). V was trimmed by 0 bases and J by 4 bases, leaving 10 bases between them. This chain's CDR3 is CASSYSGGAGNTIYF. In DNA form, the CDR3 reads TGTGCCAGCAGTTACTCGGGGGGTGCCGGAAACACCATATATTTT.

In its sample, this clonotype was seen many times. The rearrangement uses TRBV6-1 and TRBJ2-7; TRBD1 might be the D (5 bases). V was trimmed by 6 bases and J by 3 bases, leaving 21 bases between them. Germline V lookup: CDR1 MNHNS, CDR2 SASEGT. This CDR3 comprises 16 residues. CDR3 coding DNA: TGTGCCAGCAGGGACGGACCAGGGTCGGTAGGCTACGAGCAGTACTTC. This translates into CASRDGPGSVGYEQYF.

This clonotype has just a few counts. This sequence joins TRBV7-9 and TRBJ1-3; D unclear. V was trimmed by 5 bases and J by 8 bases, leaving 10 bases between them. Germline CDR1 and CDR2: SEHNR and FQNEAQ (reference sequence). The CDR3 contains 12 residues. CDR3 region: CASSGDGDTIYF. CDR3 in DNA: TGTGCCAGCAGCGGAGACGGGGACACCATATATTTT.